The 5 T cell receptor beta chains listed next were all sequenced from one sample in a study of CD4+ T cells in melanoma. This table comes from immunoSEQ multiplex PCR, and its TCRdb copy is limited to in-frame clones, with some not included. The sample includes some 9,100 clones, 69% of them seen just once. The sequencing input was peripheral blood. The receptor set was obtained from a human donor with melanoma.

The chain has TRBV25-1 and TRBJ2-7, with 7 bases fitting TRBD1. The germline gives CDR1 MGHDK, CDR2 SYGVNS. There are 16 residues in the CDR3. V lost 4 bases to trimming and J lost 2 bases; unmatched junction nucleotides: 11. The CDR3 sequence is CASSGETGALAYEQYF. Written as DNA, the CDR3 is TGTGCCAGCAGTGGAGAAACAGGGGCTTTAGCCTACGAGCAGTACTTC.

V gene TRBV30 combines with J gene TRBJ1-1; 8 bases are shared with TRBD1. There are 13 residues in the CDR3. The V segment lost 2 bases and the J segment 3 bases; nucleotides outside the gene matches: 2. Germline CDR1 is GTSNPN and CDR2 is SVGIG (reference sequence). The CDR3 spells CAWSQGADTEAFF. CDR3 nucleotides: TGTGCCTGGAGTCAGGGGGCCGACACTGAAGCTTTCTTT. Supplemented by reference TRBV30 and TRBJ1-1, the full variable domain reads SQTIHQWPATLVQPVGSPLSLECTVEGTSNPNLYWYRQAAGRGLQLLFYSVGIGQISSEVPQNLSASRPQDRQFILSSKKLLLSDSGFYLCAWSQGADTEAFFGQGTRLTVV.

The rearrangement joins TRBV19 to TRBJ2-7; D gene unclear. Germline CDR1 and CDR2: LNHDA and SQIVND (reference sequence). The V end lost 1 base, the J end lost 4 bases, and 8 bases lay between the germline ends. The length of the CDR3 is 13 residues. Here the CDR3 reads CASSIGPTYEQYF. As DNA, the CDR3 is TGTGCCAGTAGTATAGGACCGACTTACGAGCAGTACTTC.

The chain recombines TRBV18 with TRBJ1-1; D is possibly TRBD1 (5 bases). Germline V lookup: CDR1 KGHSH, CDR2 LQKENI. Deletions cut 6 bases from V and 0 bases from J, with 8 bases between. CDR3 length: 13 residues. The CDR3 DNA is TGTGCCAGCTCGCCGACAGTGAACACTGAAGCTTTCTTT. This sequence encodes CASSPTVNTEAFF.

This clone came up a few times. In nucleotides, the CDR3 is TGTGCCAGCAGCTTAGATTTAGCAGGGTACGAGCAGTACTTC. As protein: CASSLDLAGYEQYF. The J gene is TRBJ2-7, the V gene TRBV11-2, with D possibly being TRBD1 (5 bases). The length of the CDR3 is 14 residues. V lost 0 bases and J lost 4, with 10 bases in between. Germline loops: CDR1 SGHAT, CDR2 FQNNGV.